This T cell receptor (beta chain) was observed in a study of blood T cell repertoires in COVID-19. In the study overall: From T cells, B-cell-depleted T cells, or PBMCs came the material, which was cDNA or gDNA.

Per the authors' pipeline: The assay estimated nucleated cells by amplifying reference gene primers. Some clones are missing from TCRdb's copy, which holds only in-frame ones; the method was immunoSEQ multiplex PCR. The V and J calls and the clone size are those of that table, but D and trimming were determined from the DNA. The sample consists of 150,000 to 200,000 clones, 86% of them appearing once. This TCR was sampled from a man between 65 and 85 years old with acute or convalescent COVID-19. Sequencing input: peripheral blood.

The CDR3 reads CASSSYQGAEQYF. As DNA, the CDR3 is TGCGCCAGCAGCTCGTACCAGGGGGCCGAGCAGTACTTC. The chain uses TRBV4-1 and TRBJ2-7; 8 bases fit TRBD1. Trimming at V came to 5 bases and at J to 6 bases, leaving 6 bases not matched to a gene. Germline values: CDR1 MGHRA, CDR2 YSYEKL. The CDR3 has 13 amino acids.